The T cell receptor (beta chain) described here comes from a study of PD-1 blockade in classical Hodgkin lymphoma. About the study: The patients were dosed with nivolumab 3 mg/kg, infused intravenously every 2 weeks.

Study results and limitations: Complete responders showed a baseline diversity that resembled the diversity of newly diagnosed patients. Compared with healthy donors, newly diagnosed patients reportedly showed lower baseline TCR diversity. Nivolumab initiation under 1 year post-ASCT meant exclusion.

In the case of this clone: What it binds is not known.

Following autologous stem cell transplantation, relapse occurred in every patient, and exposure to brentuximab vedotin varied. This table comes from immunoSEQ multiplex PCR, and its TCRdb copy is limited to in-frame clones, with some not included. The data show tens of thousands of clones, roughly nine tenths seen once. CDR1 LNHNV and CDR2 YYDKDF come from the germline V gene (reference sequence). Trimming at V came to 3 bases and at J to 2 bases, leaving 20 bases not matched to a gene. This CDR3 comprises 20 residues. The material sequenced was peripheral blood mononuclear cells (PBMCs), taken at baseline. This receptor was identified in a human donor with classical Hodgkin lymphoma. The chain employs TRBV15 and TRBJ2-3, with 7 bases matching TRBD2. This chain's CDR3 is CATSRVSSGSRNGVTDTQYF. CDR3 nucleotide sequence: TGTGCCACCAGCAGGGTGAGTAGCGGGTCGCGGAATGGGGTCACAGATACGCAGTATTTT. Together with reference TRBV15 and TRBJ2-3, the CDR3 gives the full variable domain: DAMVIQNPRYQVTQFGKPVTLSCSQTLNHNVMYWYQQKSSQAPKLLFHYYDKDFNNEADTPDNFQSRRPNTSFCFLDIRSPGLGDTAMYLCATSRVSSGSRNGVTDTQYFGPGTRLTVL.